This T cell receptor (beta chain) was identified in a study of T-cell reconstitution after alpha-beta-depleted transplantation in children. Whole-study findings and limits: Recipient T cells and thymic progenitors that survived were the source of the high TCRbeta diversity seen at day 60 in some patients. Once a year had passed after transplant, T-cell counts and diversity came mostly from newly produced T cells.

Unique molecular identifiers were incorporated into the prepared TCRbeta library. TCRdb reprocessed the PCR reads via MiXCR and lists one record per CDR3 protein. The top ten hold less than 20% of the sample, which has 140,000 or so distinct CDR3 sequences, around 8.8% seen once. The V end lost 5 bases, the J end lost 2 bases, and 13 bases lay between the germline ends. Germline V lookup: CDR1 SGHTA, CDR2 FQGNSA. The CDR3 length is 15 residues. This clonotype appeared many times. Its antigen is unidentified. The clonotype originates from a female patient under 10 years old who had a stem cell transplant for congenital amegakaryocytic thrombocytopenia, so the T cells may come from the graft donor. Sequencing used PBMCs, mostly from graft donor cells, obtained 180 days after TCRalphabeta/CD19-depleted stem cell transplant. This rearrangement joins TRBV7-2 to TRBJ1-5; a weak D match, TRBD1 (5 bases). CDR3 in amino acids: CASSPLRGRNQPQHF. For the CDR3, the DNA is TGTGCCAGCAGCCCCCTTCGGGGACGCAATCAGCCCCAGCATTTT.